What follows are 29 T cell receptor beta chains derived from one specimen sequenced in a study of CD8+CD57+ T cells in acquired aplastic anemia. The template for TCR beta VDJ and CDR3 sequence profiling was genomic DNA. Each CDR3 protein gets one entry after TCRdb re-called the reads with MiXCR. The data show around 430,000 distinct CDR3 sequences, about a third seen once. Patients selected for sequencing had displayed CD8+CD57+ cell expansion by flow cytometry. Sample: sorted CD4+, CD8+, or CD8+CD57+ T cells (not recorded which) from PBMCs. The origin of the receptors is a human donor with aplastic anemia.

The sample holds a few counts of this clonotype. J is TRBJ2-3 and V is TRBV6-5; TRBD2 agrees at 12 bases. The length of the CDR3 is 16 residues. From germline, CDR1 is MNHEY and CDR2 SVGAGI. V dropped 4 bases and J dropped 5; count of bases not matched to a gene: 7. CDR3 sequence (DNA): TGTGCCAGCAGTTCTCCTAGCGGGGGGGCAGGAGATACGCAGTATTTT. Residues: CASSSPSGGAGDTQYF.

A remark on this clonotype: One end of the junction is discordant with germline, which a read error may explain. This chain links TRBV7-9 with TRBJ1-4; D is possibly TRBD1 (6 bases). Looked up from germline, CDR1 is SEHNR and CDR2 is FQNEAQ (reference sequence). The CDR3 loop spans 14 amino acids. CDR3 DNA sequence: TGTGCCAGCGGCTTGGACCGGGACACTGAAAAACTGTTTTTT. As protein: CASGLDRDTEKLFF.

This clonotype was seen once. V is TRBV10-3 and J is TRBJ2-6, with 11 bases matching TRBD2. Germline values: CDR1 ENHRY, CDR2 SYGVKD. This CDR3 spans 18 amino acids. V was pared by 10 bases and J by 3 bases, with 14 bases of the junction left unmatched. The CDR3 DNA sequence: TGTGCCACAACTGCAGGTCTAGCGGGAGGTGGTGGGGCCAACGTCCTGACTTTC. Residues: CATTAGLAGGGGANVLTF.

In its sample, this clonotype was seen once. The chain uses TRBV24-1 and TRBJ1-2; D is unresolved. This CDR3 region has 11 residues. Deletions cut 0 bases from V and 9 bases from J, with 4 bases between. Germline loops: CDR1 KGHDR, CDR2 SFDVKD. The CDR3 DNA reads TGTGCCACCAGTGATTTGGACAGCTACACCTTC. Amino acid sequence: CATSDLDSYTF.

This clonotype was counted at least ten times. The rearrangement uses TRBV20-1 and TRBJ2-7, with D possibly being TRBD1 (5 bases). The CDR3 consists of 13 residues. Trimming cost V 1 base and J 0 bases, with 7 bases left between them. Germline V CDR1 and CDR2: DFQATT, SNEGSKA (reference sequence). CDR3 loop: CSARARASYEQYF. The CDR3 bases are TGCAGTGCTAGAGCCAGGGCCTCCTACGAGCAGTACTTC.

This clonotype appeared many times. CDR3 in amino acids: CATSSDRGGGTEAFF. CDR3 bases: TGTGCCACCAGCTCAGATCGGGGAGGGGGAACTGAAGCTTTCTTT. This sequence joins TRBV15 and TRBJ1-1; TRBD1 might be the D (6 bases). CDR1 and CDR2 (germline): LNHNV, YYDKDF (reference sequence). The ends were cut back, 5 bases at V and 5 bases at J, with 18 bases in the middle. This CDR3 comprises 15 residues.

This clonotype has more than one count but fewer than ten. Possible read error: a much larger clone is one base away. The chain carries TRBV9 and TRBJ1-2; 7 positions agree with TRBD1. This CDR3 comprises 14 residues. Germline V CDR1 and CDR2: SGDLS, YYNGEE. The CDR3 spells CASGVATGAYGYTF. CDR3 nucleotides: TGTGCCAGCGGCGTAGCTACAGGGGCCTATGGCTACACCTTC.

The chain employs TRBV5-1 and TRBJ2-5, with D maybe TRBD2 (7 bases). Trimming took 5 bases from V and 2 from J, leaving 16 bases between them. Germline V CDR1 and CDR2: SGHRS, YFSETQ. The CDR3 runs to 15 residues. The CDR3 DNA is TGCGCCAGCAGAAGGGGGGGCGTCCCTCAAGAGACCCAGTACTTC. Its protein product is CASRRGGVPQETQYF.

This clonotype was counted at least ten times. This chain uses TRBV4-1 with TRBJ2-7, with D unresolved. The CDR3 has 14 residues. Per germline, CDR1 MGHRA and CDR2 YSYEKL. V was clipped by 0 bases and J by 7 bases, with 13 bases between them. The chain's CDR3 is CASSQDSPSREQYF. Written as DNA, the CDR3 is TGCGCCAGCAGCCAAGACTCGCCGAGTCGGGAGCAGTACTTC.

The chain couples TRBV3-1 to TRBJ2-1; 7 positions match TRBD2. Germline-derived CDR1 and CDR2 are LGHDT and YNNKEL (reference sequence). This CDR3 spans 13 amino acids. V lost 3 bases and J lost 6; bases outside the gene matches: 2. The CDR3 DNA is TGTGCCAGCAGCCAGAGCGGGACCAATGAGCAGTTCTTC. Translated: CASSQSGTNEQFF.

This clonotype was seen repeatedly, ten times or more. The rearrangement links TRBV2 to TRBJ1-2; D uncertain. Trimming shortened V by 6 bases and J by 7 bases, and 18 bases separated the two germline ends. The CDR3 has 14 amino acids. CDR1 is SNHLY, CDR2 FYNNEI, per germline. As DNA, the CDR3 is TGTGCCAGCAGCCCCGATGGGGTTTTCCGTGGCTACACCTTC. It encodes CASSPDGVFRGYTF.

The chain couples TRBV29-1 to TRBJ2-7, with 7 bases lining up with TRBD2. Germline values: CDR1 SQVTM, CDR2 ANQGSEA. The CDR3 loop spans 17 amino acids. V lost 0 bases and J lost 2; bases outside the gene matches: 13. CDR3 protein: CSVEDRFGTTTTYEQYF. The CDR3 DNA reads as TGCAGCGTTGAAGATCGGTTCGGGACTACTACGACCTACGAGCAGTACTTC.

This clonotype was counted at least ten times. V gene TRBV5-1 combines with J gene TRBJ1-5; D not resolved. The CDR3 sequence is 13 residues long. CDR1 and CDR2 from the germline V gene are SGHRS and YFSETQ. V lost 3 bases to trimming and J lost 7 bases, with 11 bases between them. The CDR3 coding sequence is TGCGCCAGCAGCTCCGGGGTTGGCCAGCCCCAGCATTTT. Residues: CASSSGVGQPQHF.

This chain uses TRBV25-1 with TRBJ2-1; 7 nucleotides match TRBD2. This CDR3 has 15 amino acids. The germline V gene encodes CDR1 MGHDK and CDR2 SYGVNS. V lost 5 bases, J lost 7 bases, and 11 bases stayed unmatched. This CDR3 is CASSLGGSGVNEQFF. DNA for the CDR3: TGTGCCAGCAGTTTGGGCGGGAGCGGGGTAAATGAGCAGTTCTTC. The full variable domain, with the rest looked up from reference TRBV25-1 and TRBJ2-1, is EADIYQTPRYLVIGTGKKITLECSQTMGHDKMYWYQQDPGMELHLIHYSYGVNSTEKGDLSSESTVSRIRTEHFPLTLESARPSHTSQYLCASSLGGSGVNEQFFGPGTRLTVL.

The table lists this clonotype with a few counts. The chain links TRBV7-3 to TRBJ2-1; 7 bases fit TRBD2. CDR1 and CDR2 from the germline V gene are SGHTA and FQGTGA. The CDR3 covers 14 residues. V was pared by 3 bases and J by 6 bases, with 5 bases of the junction left unmatched. The CDR3 region has the DNA TGTGCCAGCAGCTTCACTAGCGCAAGCAATGAGCAGTTCTTC. Its protein is CASSFTSASNEQFF.

A note on this clonotype: An end of the junction differs from the germline gene, which may be a read error. CDR3 bases: TGTGCCAGCAGTTACTCGAATGAGGGGGCGGTCACTGAAGCTTTCTTT. Amino acid sequence: CASSYSNEGAVTEAFF. V and J are TRBV10-3 and TRBJ1-1, with TRBD1 matching 7 bases. The CDR3 contains 16 residues. Germline V lookup: CDR1 ENHRY, CDR2 SYGVKD.

This clonotype has ten or more counts. This rearrangement joins TRBV9 to TRBJ1-2, with D tentatively TRBD1 (5 bases). V lost 0 bases, J lost 4 bases, and 10 bases lay in between. The CDR3 is made up of 14 amino acids. Looked up from germline, CDR1 is SGDLS and CDR2 is YYNGEE. The CDR3 region is CASSVETESYGYTF. The CDR3 nucleotides are TGTGCCAGCAGCGTAGAGACAGAATCCTATGGCTACACCTTC.

The chain carries TRBV7-6 and TRBJ1-6; 7 bases are shared with TRBD1. V shed 8 bases and J 4 bases; nucleotides not matched to a gene: 11. This CDR3 has 16 residues. CDR1 and CDR2 (germline): SGHVS, FNYEAQ. This CDR3 reads CASSPVPGQYNSPLHF. The DNA of the CDR3 is TGTGCCAGCTCACCGGTACCGGGACAGTATAATTCACCCCTCCACTTT.

This clonotype was found many times. The rearrangement uses TRBV19 and TRBJ1-5; 8 bases are a match to TRBD1. Trimming removed 8 bases from V and 2 bases from J; junction bases left unmatched: 5. The germline V gene has CDR1 LNHDA and CDR2 SQIVND (reference sequence). The CDR3 spans 14 residues. Here the CDR3 DNA reads TGTGCCAGTCGAAAGACAGGGGGCAATCAGCCCCAGCATTTT. This encodes CASRKTGGNQPQHF.

This clonotype has ten or more counts. The chain links TRBV29-1 to TRBJ1-2; D call uncertain. Per the germline V gene, CDR1 is SQVTM and CDR2 is ANQGSEA. V lost 1 base, J lost 5 bases, and 17 bases lay in between. The CDR3 consists of 15 residues. The CDR3 DNA sequence: TGCAGCGTTGAAGTCCTGGTATTAGCAGGATATGGCTACACCTTC. It yields the protein CSVEVLVLAGYGYTF.

The table lists this clonotype with many counts. J is TRBJ1-2 and V is TRBV10-3; D gene ambiguous. V shed 10 bases and J shed 0 bases, with 21 bases lying between them. The CDR3 consists of 16 residues. Germline-derived CDR1 and CDR2 are ENHRY and SYGVKD. The CDR3 nucleotides are TGTGCCACCGTAAGCAATCAGTTGGGGACTAACTATGGCTACACCTTC. It translates to CATVSNQLGTNYGYTF.

This clonotype was observed many times. This chain joins TRBV10-3 and TRBJ2-7; D is ambiguous. Trimming left V 2 bases short and J 6 bases short, with 5 bases between. Looked up from germline, CDR1 is ENHRY and CDR2 is SYGVKD. The CDR3 totals 11 residues. CDR3 residues: CAISEESEQYF. The CDR3 coding sequence is TGTGCCATCAGTGAGGAGTCCGAGCAGTACTTC.

Concerning this clonotype itself: Possible read error: a much larger clone is one base away. The chain is built from TRBV11-2 and TRBJ1-2; D perhaps matches TRBD1 (6 bases). Trimming took 5 bases from V and 6 from J, leaving 22 bases between them. CDR1 is SGHAT, CDR2 FQNNGV, per germline. The CDR3 is made up of 16 amino acids. CDR3 coding DNA: TGTGCCAGCAGCCCAGTAGCAACAGGGCTAATCCATGGCTACACCTTC. It translates to CASSPVATGLIHGYTF.

V and J are TRBV5-1 and TRBJ2-5; 8 positions match TRBD2. The V and J ends lost 4 bases and 4 bases, in that order; junction bases with no gene match: 9. Germline-derived CDR1 and CDR2 are SGHRS and YFSETQ. CDR3 length: 15 residues. For the CDR3, the DNA is TGCGCCAGCAGCCCAAGCGGGAGAGATTCAGAGACCCAGTACTTC. Translating it yields CASSPSGRDSETQYF.

The sample holds a few counts of this clonotype. The chain has TRBV20-1 and TRBJ1-5; the D is unclear. In germline, CDR1 is DFQATT, CDR2 SNEGSKA (reference sequence). The V gene lost 3 bases and the J gene lost 0 bases, with 6 bases spanning the gap. The CDR3 loop spans 13 amino acids. CDR3 nucleotides: TGCAGTGCTAGCATCCTTAGCAATCAGCCCCAGCATTTT. The encoded protein is CSASILSNQPQHF.

There are a few counts of this clonotype. V is TRBV4-2 and J is TRBJ1-5; 7 nucleotides match TRBD1. With V trimmed by 5 bases and J by 5 bases, 9 bases remained unmatched. The CDR3 sequence is 15 residues long. Per germline, CDR1 LGHNA and CDR2 YNFKEQ. CDR3 sequence (DNA): TGTGCCAGCAGCTGGAGACAGGGAGACGATCAGCCCCAGCATTTT. Translated, it gives CASSWRQGDDQPQHF.

This clonotype was recorded many times. The genes are TRBV9 and TRBJ1-6, with a tentative D call TRBD1 (5 bases). V shed 3 bases and J shed 6 bases, with 13 bases lying between them. This CDR3 comprises 15 residues. Germline CDR1 is SGDLS and CDR2 is YYNGEE. CDR3 in amino acids: CASSETGTGNSPLHF. CDR3 nucleotide sequence: TGTGCCAGCAGCGAGACCGGGACGGGTAATTCACCCCTCCACTTT.

The V and J genes are TRBV9 and TRBJ1-2; D ambiguous. The length of the CDR3 is 12 residues. CDR1 and CDR2 (germline): SGDLS, YYNGEE. V was cut by 3 bases and J by 8 bases, with 11 bases left in between. The CDR3 DNA follows: TGTGCCAGCAGCGCGTCGGCGGGGGGCTACACCTTC. Encoded protein: CASSASAGGYTF.

Worth noting for this clonotype: This may stem from a read error, because a much larger clone lies one nucleotide away. V usage is TRBV20-1 and J usage is TRBJ1-2; 11 nucleotides line up with TRBD1. The germline CDR1 and CDR2 sequences are DFQATT and SNEGSKA (reference sequence). There are 13 residues in the CDR3. The CDR3 loop is CSPVGDRGDGSTF. DNA of the CDR3: TGCAGCCCCGTCGGGGACAGGGGGGATGGCTCCACCTTC.